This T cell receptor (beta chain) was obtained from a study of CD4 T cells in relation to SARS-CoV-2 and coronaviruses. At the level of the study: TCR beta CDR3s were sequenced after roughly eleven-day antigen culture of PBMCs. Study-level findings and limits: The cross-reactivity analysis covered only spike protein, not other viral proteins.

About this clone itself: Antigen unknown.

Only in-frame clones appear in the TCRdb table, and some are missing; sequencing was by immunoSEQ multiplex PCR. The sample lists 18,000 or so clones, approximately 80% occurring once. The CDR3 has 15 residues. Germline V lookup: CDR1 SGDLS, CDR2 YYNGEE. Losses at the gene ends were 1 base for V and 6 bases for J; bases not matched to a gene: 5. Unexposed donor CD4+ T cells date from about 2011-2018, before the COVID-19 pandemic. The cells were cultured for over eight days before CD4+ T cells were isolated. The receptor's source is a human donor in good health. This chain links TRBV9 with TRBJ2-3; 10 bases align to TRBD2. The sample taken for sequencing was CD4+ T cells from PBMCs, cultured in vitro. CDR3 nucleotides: TGTGCCAGCAGCGTACTTACTAGCGGGATGGATACGCAGTATTTT. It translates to CASSVLTSGMDTQYF. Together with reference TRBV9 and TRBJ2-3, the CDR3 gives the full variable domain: DSGVTQTPKHLITATGQRVTLRCSPRSGDLSVYWYQQSLDQGLQFLIQYYNGEERAKGNILERFSAQQFPDLHSELNLSSLELGDSALYFCASSVLTSGMDTQYFGPGTRLTVL.